Below, 25 T cell receptor delta chains from the same sample are listed, as sequenced in a study of Vδ1+ human thymocytes. Findings of the study overall: Highly polyclonal TRG and TRD repertoires with Gaussian CDR3 length distributions appeared in thymus.

No cognate antigen is known for these TCRs. Sequences come from RNA converted to cDNA by reverse transcription. Multiplex PCR used pooled V-gene forward primers and a constant-region reverse primer to amplify CDR3s. TCRdb reran clone calling via CATT on the multiplex PCR reads. The sample consists of about 75,000 delta-chain clones, around 34% of them appearing once. The specimen was Vdelta1+ gamma-delta thymocytes from the thymus. Subset of the sample: FACS-sorted CD3+ TCRalphabeta- TCRVdelta1+ TCRVdelta2- thymocytes. These receptors were obtained from a boy under two years old who had congenital heart surgery.

The rearrangement joins TRDV1 to TRDJ1, with D perhaps given as TRDD2 or TRDD3 (5 bases each). CDR3 length: 19 residues. Germline assignment: CDR1 TSWWSYY and CDR2 QGS. V shed 3 bases and J shed 0 bases, with 23 bases lying between them. CDR3 coding DNA: TGTGCTCTTGGGGAGACACCTTCGGAAAGCTCGGGGGACACCGATAAACTCATCTTT. It specifies CALGETPSESSGDTDKLIF.

This clone came up a few times. The chain combines TRDV1 with TRDJ1; D gene ambiguous. V shed 3 bases and J shed 0 bases, with 14 bases lying between them. Per the germline V gene, CDR1 is TSWWSYY and CDR2 is QGS. This CDR3 has 16 residues. CDR3 loop: CALGERIPAYTDKLIF. The CDR3 bases are TGTGCTCTTGGGGAGCGAATCCCGGCGTACACCGATAAACTCATCTTT.

This clone was found many times. The V and J genes are TRDV2 and TRDJ1, with 10 nucleotides matching TRDD3. The J segment lost 2 bases and the V segment lost 7 bases, leaving 15 bases of the junction unmatched. Germline V gene sequence: CDR1 GEAIGNYY, CDR2 EKD. The CDR3 runs to 17 residues. The CDR3 protein is CAWDDRGGYASTDKLIF. In DNA, the CDR3 is TGTGCCTGGGACGACCGCGGGGGATACGCGTCGACCGATAAACTCATCTTT.

This chain links TRDV1 with TRDJ1; a possible D gene is TRDD3 (8 bases). This CDR3 spans 22 amino acids. Trimming left V 9 bases short and J 0 bases short, with 38 bases between. Germline CDR1 TSWWSYY, CDR2 QGS. The CDR3 here is CALDSRPFLGEPWGTYTDKLIF. The CDR3 DNA reads as TGTGCTCTCGACTCAAGACCCTTCCTCGGAGAGCCCTGGGGGACGTACACCGATAAACTCATCTTT.

The chain is built from TRDV1 and TRDJ1; D is undetermined. V was clipped by 1 base and J by 0 bases, with 21 bases between them. This CDR3 has 19 residues. CDR1 is TSWWSYY, CDR2 QGS, per germline. CDR3 sequence reads: CALGEPGGTHLLDTDKLIF. CDR3 DNA: TGTGCTCTTGGGGAACCGGGAGGGACCCACCTCCTGGACACCGATAAACTCATCTTT.

This clone showed up just a few times. The chain carries TRDV1 and TRDJ1, with TRDD3 matching over 9 bases. CDR1 TSWWSYY and CDR2 QGS come from the germline V gene. The CDR3 consists of 20 residues. J was trimmed by 0 bases and V by 1 base; bases with no gene match: 15. The CDR3 DNA sequence: TGTGCTCTTGGGGAACCGTCCTACCCTGGGGGATGGGGGTACACCGATAAACTCATCTTT. This gives the protein CALGEPSYPGGWGYTDKLIF.

V gene TRDV2 combines with J gene TRDJ3, with 11 bases that match TRDD3. The CDR3 is 20 residues long. The germline gives CDR1 GEAIGNYY, CDR2 EKD. Trimming at V came to 0 bases and at J to 0 bases, leaving 6 bases not matched to a gene. The CDR3 loop reads CACDTWGIRLSSWDTRQMFF. The DNA of the CDR3 is TGTGCCTGTGACACCTGGGGGATACGTTTAAGCTCCTGGGACACCCGACAGATGTTTTTC.

V is TRDV1 and J is TRDJ1, with 12 bases lining up with TRDD3. CDR3 length: 20 amino acids. Losses at the gene ends were 2 bases for V and 0 bases for J; bases not matched to a gene: 13. Germline loops: CDR1 TSWWSYY, CDR2 QGS. CDR3 DNA sequence: TGTGCTCTTGGGGAATATAGCGGGACGTACTGGGGGATACACACCGATAAACTCATCTTT. This gives the protein CALGEYSGTYWGIHTDKLIF.

The J gene is TRDJ1, the V gene TRDV1, with 10 nucleotides matching TRDD3. This CDR3 has 23 residues. V was pared by 2 bases and J by 0 bases, with 24 bases of the junction left unmatched. Germline loops: CDR1 TSWWSYY, CDR2 QGS. DNA of the CDR3: TGTGCTCTTGGGGAAAGGCCCCGGCGAGGTCATCACTGGGGGATGGGGAACACCGATAAACTCATCTTT. Its translation is CALGERPRRGHHWGMGNTDKLIF.

The rearrangement joins TRDV1 to TRDJ1; 8 nucleotides match TRDD3. The CDR3 extends over 18 amino acids. J gave up 11 bases and V 9 bases, and 29 bases lay outside the gene matches. The germline CDR1 and CDR2 sequences are TSWWSYY and QGS. The CDR3 DNA follows: TGTGCTCTAAGAACTCCAACCCATCGGACTAGGGGATACTCCTGGCTCATCTTT. Its translation is CALRTPTHRTRGYSWLIF.

This clone occurred once. This chain uses TRDV1 with TRDJ1, with D possibly called TRDD2 or TRDD3 (9 bases each). V was cut by 5 bases and J by 3 bases, with 28 bases left in between. The CDR3 covers 19 residues. The germline gives CDR1 TSWWSYY, CDR2 QGS. As DNA, the CDR3 is TGTGCTCTTGGGTGGGGCCTTCCTACGTCCACTGGGGGAGCCGATAAACTCATCTTT. The encoded protein is CALGWGLPTSTGGADKLIF.

The chain joins TRDV1 to TRDJ1; D perhaps matches TRDD3 (7 bases). There are 22 residues in the CDR3. Trimming cost V 0 bases and J 3 bases, with 32 bases left between them. Per the germline V gene, CDR1 is TSWWSYY and CDR2 is QGS. The CDR3 is CALGELSLLRPLGGIFADKLIF. Here the CDR3 DNA reads TGTGCTCTTGGGGAACTTTCCCTCCTACGGCCCCTGGGGGGAATTTTTGCCGATAAACTCATCTTT.

With respect to this clone: Relative to the germline gene, one junction end is altered; a read error may explain this. The rearrangement uses TRDV1 and TRDJ1, with 10 bases that match TRDD3. The CDR3 has 20 amino acids. Germline-derived CDR1 and CDR2 are TSWWSYY and QGS. CDR3: CALGEMTNRYWGMYTDKLTF. In nucleotides, the CDR3 is TGTGCTCTTGGGGAAATGACGAACAGGTACTGGGGGATGTACACCGATAAACTCACCTTT.

The rearrangement joins TRDV1 to TRDJ1; D is ambiguous. There are 19 residues in the CDR3. V lost 0 bases to trimming and J lost 4 bases, with 24 bases between them. In germline, CDR1 is TSWWSYY, CDR2 QGS. The CDR3 loop is CALGELSSVPRKASDKLIF. DNA of the CDR3: TGTGCTCTTGGGGAACTCTCATCGGTCCCCCGCAAGGCGAGCGATAAACTCATCTTT.

The rearrangement joins TRDV1 to TRDJ1; TRDD3 might be the D (6 bases). The CDR3 consists of 17 residues. V was pared by 2 bases and J by 3 bases, with 19 bases between. The V gene's germline CDR1 is TSWWSYY and CDR2 QGS. In nucleotides, the CDR3 is TGTGCTCTTGGGGAAGAATGGGGTTGTGGGGGCCCCGATAAACTCATCTTT. It translates to CALGEEWGCGGPDKLIF.

This clone was detected only a few times. J is TRDJ1 and V is TRDV1, with TRDD3 as a possible D gene (5 bases). The CDR3 totals 17 residues. V was trimmed by 0 bases and J by 6 bases, leaving 20 bases between them. Looked up from germline, CDR1 is TSWWSYY and CDR2 is QGS. CDR3 DNA sequence: TGTGCTCTTGGGGAACTTCTGCCCCGAGGTGGGGCCCATAAACTCATCTTT. Its translation is CALGELLPRGGAHKLIF.

This chain links TRDV1 with TRDJ1, with 12 bases that match TRDD3. The CDR3 consists of 22 residues. The junction had 23 bases not matched to a gene; V was cut back by 2 bases and J by 4 bases. CDR1 is TSWWSYY and CDR2 is QGS in the germline V gene. The CDR3 DNA follows: TGTGCTCTTGGGGAAACTAGAGTCTACGAACTGGGGGATACATGTGAGGTCGATAAACTCATCTTT. It yields the protein CALGETRVYELGDTCEVDKLIF.

Only a few counts were recorded for this clone. The chain links TRDV1 to TRDJ1, with D perhaps TRDD3 (6 bases). The CDR3 extends over 18 amino acids. CDR1 is TSWWSYY, CDR2 QGS, per germline. The CDR3 region is CAVGFRSGGNLNTDKLIF. DNA of the CDR3: TGTGCAGTGGGCTTCCGAAGTGGGGGCAATCTCAACACCGATAAACTCATCTTT.

This clone was observed a handful of times. J is TRDJ1 and V is TRDV1; D not certain. Trimming stripped 0 bases from V and 0 bases from J, with 17 bases between. This CDR3 region has 18 residues. The germline V gene has CDR1 TSWWSYY and CDR2 QGS. The CDR3 loop reads CALGELWPPTAYTDKLIF. CDR3 sequence (DNA): TGTGCTCTTGGGGAACTCTGGCCCCCCACGGCCTACACCGATAAACTCATCTTT.

The chain is built from TRDV1 and TRDJ1; no firm D call. Germline values: CDR1 TSWWSYY, CDR2 QGS. The CDR3 contains 17 residues. Trimming cost V 0 bases and J 7 bases, with 21 bases left between them. The CDR3 DNA reads as TGTGCTCTTGGGGAACTAGTGGGCCCTTTCCCATCGAGTAAACTCATCTTT. This encodes CALGELVGPFPSSKLIF.

This clone was found a few times. This chain connects TRDV1 to TRDJ1; possibly TRDD2 for D (5 bases). V lost 2 bases and J lost 6, with 16 bases in between. The CDR3 spans 15 residues. Germline loops: CDR1 TSWWSYY, CDR2 QGS. The CDR3 coding sequence is TGTGCTCTTGGGGAAGGGCCTTCTAAGGGGTATAAACTCATCTTT. Translated: CALGEGPSKGYKLIF.

This clone was seen only a few times. This sequence joins TRDV2 and TRDJ1; the D gene is possibly TRDD3 (6 bases). CDR3 length equals 17 residues. Germline V gene data show CDR1 as GEAIGNYY and CDR2 as EKD. Trimming shortened V by 9 bases and J by 3 bases, and 28 bases separated the two germline ends. DNA for the CDR3: TGTGCCACCGGGGGACTACTGGTGGAGCCCCGAGCCGATAAACTCATCTTT. It encodes CATGGLLVEPRADKLIF.

V and J are TRDV1 and TRDJ1, with D uncertain. Trimming cost V 1 base and J 7 bases, with 4 bases left between them. Germline V gene data show CDR1 as TSWWSYY and CDR2 as QGS. This CDR3 region has 11 residues. The CDR3 loop reads CALGEPPKLIF. In DNA form, the CDR3 reads TGTGCTCTTGGGGAACCGCCTAAACTCATCTTT.

This clone was counted only a few times. The rearrangement uses TRDV2 and TRDJ1; the D gene is possibly TRDD3 (5 bases). This CDR3 is built from 12 residues. Germline lookup yields CDR1 GEAIGNYY and CDR2 EKD. CDR3 DNA sequence: TGTGCTCGGGGGCCCGGCACCGATAAACTCATCTTT. Amino acids: CARGPGTDKLIF.

Comments on this clone: Possible read error: a much larger clone is one base away. The V and J genes are TRDV2 and TRDJ1; 9 bases are a match to TRDD3. Germline V gene data show CDR1 as GEAIGNYY and CDR2 as EKD. The junction had 3 bases not matched to a gene; V was cut back by 1 base and J by 4 bases. The CDR3 length is 14 residues. Here the CDR3 reads CACDTTGGDDKLIF. The CDR3, as DNA: TGTGCCTGTGACACTACTGGGGGAGACGATAAACTCATCTTT.